One sample yielded the 6 T cell receptor beta chains listed below, sequenced in a study of PD-L1 blockade in urothelial cancer. Method: immunoSEQ multiplex PCR; TCRdb's copy keeps in-frame clones and lacks some. In the table there are more than 85,000 clones, over 80% of which are singletons. This specimen consisted of PBMCs, obtained around atezolizumab (anti-PD-L1) treatment. These receptors all come from an elderly woman with urothelial cancer.

The chain links TRBV7-6 to TRBJ2-1, with TRBD2 identical over 13 bases. This CDR3 spans 15 amino acids. V gave up 5 bases and J gave up 7 bases; unmatched junction bases: 5. Germline lookup yields CDR1 SGHVS and CDR2 FNYEAQ. The CDR3 DNA sequence: TGTGCCAGCAGCCTCGGACTAGCGGGAGAGAATGAGCAGTTCTTC. Translating gives CASSLGLAGENEQFF.

This chain links TRBV7-2 with TRBJ2-5; 8 nucleotides match TRBD2. The CDR3 is 17 amino acids. Germline CDR1 and CDR2: SGHTA and FQGNSA. With 0 bases clipped from V and 2 bases from J, the junction kept 8 bases outside the gene matches. CDR3 amino acids: CASSLALAGLQQETQYF. The CDR3 region has the DNA TGTGCCAGCAGCTTAGCTCTAGCGGGCTTACAACAAGAGACCCAGTACTTC.

The gene calls are TRBV4-1 and TRBJ2-5; perhaps TRBD2 as D (6 bases). Germline CDR1 and CDR2: MGHRA and YSYEKL. V dropped 3 bases and J dropped 4 bases, with 18 bases sitting between them. This CDR3 spans 16 amino acids. CDR3 coding DNA: TGCGCCAGCAGCCAGATCGGCAGGGCGGGGCGAGAGACCCAGTACTTC. Protein: CASSQIGRAGRETQYF.

The V gene is TRBV25-1, the J gene TRBJ1-1, with D possibly matching TRBD1 (5 bases). V gave up 1 base and J gave up 8 bases, with 17 bases separating them. The CDR3 is made up of 15 amino acids. Germline loops: CDR1 MGHDK, CDR2 SYGVNS. The CDR3 loop is CASSESPGRGMEAFF. The CDR3 nucleotides are TGTGCCAGCAGTGAATCCCCCGGTCGGGGGATGGAAGCTTTCTTT.

The V call is TRBV2, the J call TRBJ2-1; TRBD2 matches at 13 bases. The J segment lost 7 bases and the V segment lost 5 bases, leaving 8 bases of the junction unmatched. Germline V lookup: CDR1 SNHLY, CDR2 FYNNEI. The CDR3 runs 16 residues. This chain's CDR3 is CASSQTSGRVENEQFF. DNA of the CDR3: TGTGCCAGCAGTCAAACTAGCGGGAGGGTTGAGAATGAGCAGTTCTTC.

CDR3 nucleotide sequence: TGTGCCAGCAGTTACACAGTTGGAGAGACCCAGTACTTC. Protein product: CASSYTVGETQYF. This rearrangement joins TRBV6-5 to TRBJ2-5, with D unresolved. The CDR3 is made up of 13 amino acids. V was shortened by 2 bases and J by 4 bases, with 8 bases between the two germline ends. CDR1 and CDR2 (germline): MNHEY, SVGAGI.